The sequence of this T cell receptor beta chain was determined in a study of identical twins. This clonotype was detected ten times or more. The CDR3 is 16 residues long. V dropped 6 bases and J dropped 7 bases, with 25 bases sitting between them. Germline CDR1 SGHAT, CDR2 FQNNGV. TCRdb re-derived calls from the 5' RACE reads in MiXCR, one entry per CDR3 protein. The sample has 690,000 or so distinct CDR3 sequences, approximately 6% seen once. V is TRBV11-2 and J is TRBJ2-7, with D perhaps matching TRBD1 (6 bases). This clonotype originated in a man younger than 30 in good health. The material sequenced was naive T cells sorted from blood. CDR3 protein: CASSPRRPRGNREQYF. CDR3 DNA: TGTGCCAGCAGTCCTCGAAGGCCCAGGGGCAATAGAGAGCAGTACTTC.